This T cell receptor (beta chain) was recovered during a study of blood T cell repertoires in COVID-19. Study details: Sites across the United States, Italy and Spain contributed samples from acute and convalescent COVID-19. T cells, B-cell-depleted T cells, or PBMCs supplied cDNA or gDNA.

Original processing methods: Reference gene primer amplification gave estimated nucleated cell counts. Sequencing was performed with immunoSEQ multiplex PCR; in TCRdb, only in-frame clones are kept and a portion is missing. V and J calls and clone size are copied from that table; D and trimming were computed from the DNA. This sample has 60,000 to 65,000 clones, with approximately 80% found just once. The CDR3 runs 17 residues. Deletions cut 5 bases from V and 3 bases from J, with 19 bases between. Per germline, CDR1 SGHVS and CDR2 FQNEAQ. The source material was peripheral blood. The J gene is TRBJ2-2, the V gene TRBV7-8; no clear D. This TCR derives from a woman of 80 years or more with acute or convalescent COVID-19. The CDR3 DNA follows: TGTGCCAGCAGCCTAACCAACCTCGGAGCCCACACCGGGGAGCTGTTTTTT. Translated: CASSLTNLGAHTGELFF.